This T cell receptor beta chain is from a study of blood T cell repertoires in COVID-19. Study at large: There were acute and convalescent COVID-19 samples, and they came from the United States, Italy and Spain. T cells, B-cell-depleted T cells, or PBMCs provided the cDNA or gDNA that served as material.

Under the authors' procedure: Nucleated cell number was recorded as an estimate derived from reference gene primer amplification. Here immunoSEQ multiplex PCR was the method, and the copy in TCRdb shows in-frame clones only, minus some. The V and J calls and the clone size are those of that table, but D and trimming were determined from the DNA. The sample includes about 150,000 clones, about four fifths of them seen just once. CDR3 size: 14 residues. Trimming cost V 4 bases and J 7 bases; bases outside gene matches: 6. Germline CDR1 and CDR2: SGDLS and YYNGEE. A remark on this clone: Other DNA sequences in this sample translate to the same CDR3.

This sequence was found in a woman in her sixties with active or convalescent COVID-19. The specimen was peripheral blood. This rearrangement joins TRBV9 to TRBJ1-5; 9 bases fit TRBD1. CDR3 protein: CASSPTGGGQPQHF. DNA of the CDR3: TGTGCCAGCAGCCCGACAGGGGGAGGCCAGCCCCAGCATTTT.